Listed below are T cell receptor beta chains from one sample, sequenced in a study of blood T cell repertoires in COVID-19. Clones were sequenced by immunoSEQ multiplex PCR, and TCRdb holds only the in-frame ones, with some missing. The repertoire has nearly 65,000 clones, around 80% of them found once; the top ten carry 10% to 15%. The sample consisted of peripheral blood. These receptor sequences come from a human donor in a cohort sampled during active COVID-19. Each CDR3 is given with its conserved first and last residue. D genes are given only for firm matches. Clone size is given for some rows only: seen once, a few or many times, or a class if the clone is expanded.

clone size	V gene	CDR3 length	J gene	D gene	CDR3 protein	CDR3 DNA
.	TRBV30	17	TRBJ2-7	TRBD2	CAWGTSGLTHARGEQYF	TGTGCCTGGGGGACTAGCGGACTAACCCATGCCAGGGGGGAGCAGTACTTC
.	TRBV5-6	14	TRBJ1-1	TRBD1	CASSLSGGVTEAFF	TGTGCCAGCAGCTTGTCAGGGGGAGTCACTGAAGCTTTCTTT
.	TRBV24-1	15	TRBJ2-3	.	CATSGSRGRTDTQYF	TGTGCCACCAGTGGTTCCAGGGGTAGGACAGATACGCAGTATTTT
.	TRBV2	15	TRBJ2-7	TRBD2	CASSAYERGRYEQYF	TGTGCCAGCAGCGCCTATGAGCGGGGCCGGTACGAGCAGTACTTC
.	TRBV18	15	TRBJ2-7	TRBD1	CASSHDRGLFYEQYF	TGTGCCAGCTCTCATGACAGGGGGCTCTTTTACGAGCAGTACTTC
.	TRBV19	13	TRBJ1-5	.	CASNEVVGQPQHF	TGTGCCAGTAATGAGGTCGTGGGTCAGCCCCAGCATTTT
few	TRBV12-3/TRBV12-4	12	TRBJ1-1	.	CASRIQGSEAFF	TGTGCCAGCAGGATACAGGGATCTGAAGCTTTCTTT
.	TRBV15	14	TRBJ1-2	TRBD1	CATSRYGTADGYTF	TGTGCCACCAGCAGATACGGGACAGCAGATGGCTACACCTTC
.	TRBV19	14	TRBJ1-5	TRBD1	CASSPGQGIQPQHF	TGTGCCAGTAGTCCGGGACAGGGGATCCAGCCCCAGCATTTT
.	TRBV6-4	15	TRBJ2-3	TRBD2	CASSDTRGGLDTQYF	TGTGCCAGCAGTGACACGCGGGGGGGCCTGGATACGCAGTATTTT
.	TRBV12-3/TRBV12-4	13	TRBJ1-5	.	CASSLPGGQPQHF	TGTGCCAGCAGTTTGCCGGGGGGTCAGCCCCAGCATTTT
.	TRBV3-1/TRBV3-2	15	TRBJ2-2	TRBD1	CASTDRAFGTGELFF	TGTGCCAGTACCGACAGGGCCTTCGGCACCGGGGAGCTGTTTTTT
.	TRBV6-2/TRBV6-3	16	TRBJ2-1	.	CASSSMLEGIRNEQFF	TGTGCCAGCAGTTCCATGCTGGAGGGGATACGGAATGAGCAGTTCTTC
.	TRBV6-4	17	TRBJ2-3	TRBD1	CASRGIRTGGFTDTQYF	TGTGCCAGCAGGGGTATTAGGACAGGAGGCTTTACGGATACGCAGTATTTT
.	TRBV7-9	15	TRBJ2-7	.	CASSNRGSNSYEQYF	TGTGCCAGCAGCAACCGGGGGTCTAACTCCTACGAGCAGTACTTC
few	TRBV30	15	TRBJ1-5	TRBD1	CAWSQGQGGNQPQHF	TGTGCCTGGAGCCAGGGACAGGGAGGCAATCAGCCCCAGCATTTT
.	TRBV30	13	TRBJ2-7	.	CAWSFPSSYEQYF	TGTGCCTGGAGTTTCCCGAGCTCCTACGAGCAGTACTTC
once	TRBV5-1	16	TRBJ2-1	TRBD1	CASSLGTGVGNNEQFF	TGCGCCAGCAGCTTGGGGACAGGGGTAGGCAACAATGAGCAGTTCTTC
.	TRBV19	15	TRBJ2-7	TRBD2	CASSKLAGSIYEQYF	TGTGCCAGTAGTAAGCTAGCGGGGTCGATCTACGAGCAGTACTTC
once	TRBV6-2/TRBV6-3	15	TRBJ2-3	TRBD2	CASSHPTSSTDTQYF	TGTGCCAGCAGCCACCCGACTAGCAGCACAGATACGCAGTATTTT
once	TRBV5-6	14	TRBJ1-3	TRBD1	CASSRDRAGNTIYF	TGTGCCAGCAGCCGAGACAGGGCTGGAAACACCATATATTTT
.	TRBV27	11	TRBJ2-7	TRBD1	CASSLPGQTSF	TGTGCCAGCAGTTTACCGGGACAGACTTCCTTC
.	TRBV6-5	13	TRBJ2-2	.	CASSYLNTGELFF	TGTGCCAGCAGTTACCTGAACACCGGGGAGCTGTTTTTT
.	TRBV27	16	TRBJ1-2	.	CASSPTPLGLNYGYTF	TGTGCCAGCAGTCCTACCCCGCTCGGGTTGAACTATGGCTACACCTTC
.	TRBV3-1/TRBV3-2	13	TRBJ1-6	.	CASSQAINSPLHF	TGTGCCAGCAGCCAAGCAATCAATTCACCCCTCCACTTT
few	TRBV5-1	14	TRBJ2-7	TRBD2	CASRRTSSSNEQYF	TGCGCCAGCAGGCGGACTAGCTCCTCGAACGAGCAGTACTTC
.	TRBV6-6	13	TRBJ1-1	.	CASSFTPGDEAFF	TGTGCCAGCAGCTTTACTCCGGGGGATGAAGCTTTCTTT
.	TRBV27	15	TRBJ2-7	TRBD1	CASSLLTGGVPEQYF	TGTGCCAGCAGTTTGTTGACAGGGGGGGTTCCCGAGCAGTACTTC
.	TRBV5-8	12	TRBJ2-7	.	CASSRQLYEQYF	TGTGCCAGCAGCCGACAGTTATACGAGCAGTACTTC
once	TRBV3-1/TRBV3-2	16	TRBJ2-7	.	CASSHTLGGPSYEQYF	TGTGCCAGCAGCCATACCCTTGGCGGGCCCTCCTACGAGCAGTACTTC
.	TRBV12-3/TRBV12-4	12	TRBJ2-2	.	CASRPGSGELFF	TGTGCCAGCAGGCCAGGGTCCGGGGAGCTGTTTTTT